This T cell receptor beta chain was recorded in a study of blood T cell repertoires in COVID-19. Turning to the study itself: From the United States, Italy and Spain came samples of acute and convalescent COVID-19. PBMCs, B-cell-depleted T cells, or T cells were the source of the cDNA or gDNA that made up the material.

This CDR3 contains 15 residues. The V gene's germline CDR1 is ENHRY and CDR2 SYGVKD. V was trimmed by 8 bases and J by 7 bases, leaving 21 bases between them. In the authors' workflow: Nucleated cell number was recorded as an estimate derived from reference gene primer amplification. TCRdb's copy holds only in-frame clones and misses some; the assay was immunoSEQ multiplex PCR. V, J and clone size are taken as reported in that table, and D and trimming were inferred from the DNA itself. The top ten hold around 6% of the sample, which has 98,000 or so clones, about 91% seen once. This sequence was found in a human donor in a cohort sampled during active COVID-19. V gene TRBV10-3 combines with J gene TRBJ2-4; D is possibly TRBD1 (6 bases). The material sequenced was peripheral blood. The CDR3 loop is CAISAGASQGNIQYF. CDR3 nucleotide sequence: TGTGCCATCTCTGCCGGGGCTAGTCAGGGGAACATTCAGTACTTC.